The next 22 T cell receptor beta chains were all read from a single sample in a study of blood T cell repertoires in COVID-19. This table comes from immunoSEQ multiplex PCR, and its TCRdb copy is limited to in-frame clones, with some not included. Of roughly 290,000 clones in the sample, around nine tenths were seen once. Sequencing was done on a sample of PBMCs or T cells enriched from blood (not recorded which). These receptors were collected from a woman in her thirties or forties who had recovered from COVID-19.

The J gene is TRBJ2-7, the V gene TRBV6-1, with 8 bases fitting TRBD1. The trim removed 3 bases at V and 4 bases at J, leaving 8 bases unmatched. This CDR3 comprises 15 residues. Germline values: CDR1 MNHNS, CDR2 SASEGT. This CDR3 reads CASSDRTGRGYEQYF. In nucleotides, the CDR3 is TGTGCCAGCAGTGATCGGACAGGGCGAGGATACGAGCAGTACTTC.

The chain employs TRBV19 and TRBJ2-2, with 11 bases lining up with TRBD2. V lost 3 bases to trimming and J lost 5 bases; unmatched junction nucleotides: 8. From germline, CDR1 is LNHDA and CDR2 SQIVND (reference sequence). This CDR3 has 17 amino acids. The CDR3 is CASSMGLAVKITGELFF. The DNA of the CDR3 is TGTGCCAGTAGTATGGGACTAGCGGTTAAGATTACCGGGGAGCTGTTTTTT.

The genes are TRBV2 and TRBJ2-5; D gene ambiguous. Trimming pared 3 bases from V and 3 bases from J, leaving 8 bases between. Germline assignment: CDR1 SNHLY and CDR2 FYNNEI. CDR3 length: 13 amino acids. DNA for the CDR3: TGTGCCAGCAGTGATCAGGATAAAGAGACCCAGTACTTC. Its protein product is CASSDQDKETQYF. Together with reference TRBV2 and TRBJ2-5, the CDR3 gives the full variable domain: EPEVTQTPSHQVTQMGQEVILRCVPISNHLYFYWYRQILGQKVEFLVSFYNNEISEKSEIFDDQFSVERPDGSNFTLKIRSTKLEDSAMYFCASSDQDKETQYFGPGTRLLVL.

This rearrangement joins TRBV19 to TRBJ1-2, with D perhaps matching TRBD1 (6 bases). Germline CDR1 LNHDA, CDR2 SQIVND (reference sequence). The CDR3 sequence is 13 residues long. The V end was cut by 6 bases, the J end by 1 base, with 9 bases between. CDR3 region: CASRVRGNYGYTF. Here the CDR3 DNA reads TGTGCCAGTAGGGTCAGGGGTAACTATGGCTACACCTTC.

This chain connects TRBV3-1 (or the pseudogene TRBV3-2) to TRBJ1-1, with D uncertain. The CDR3 has 12 amino acids. Trimming removed 0 bases from V and 8 bases from J, with 7 bases in between. Per germline, CDR1 LGHDT and CDR2 YNNKEL (reference sequence). The CDR3 spells CASSQEGREAFF. CDR3 nucleotides: TGTGCCAGCAGCCAAGAGGGGAGAGAAGCTTTCTTT.

The V call is TRBV7-9, the J call TRBJ2-7, with TRBD2 matching over 7 bases. Trimming cost V 3 bases and J 1 base; bases outside gene matches: 9. Germline V gene lookup returns CDR1 SEHNR and CDR2 FQNEAQ (reference sequence). The CDR3 is 16 residues long. Here the CDR3 reads CASSFLTSDESYEQYF. The CDR3 bases are TGTGCCAGCAGCTTCCTAACTAGCGACGAATCCTACGAGCAGTACTTC.

V gene TRBV5-4 combines with J gene TRBJ2-3, with 8 nucleotides matching TRBD2. J lost 3 bases, V lost 4 bases, and 7 bases had no gene match. Looked up from germline, CDR1 is SGHNT and CDR2 is YYREEE (reference sequence). CDR3 length: 15 residues. CDR3 in amino acids: CASSQQGTSTDTQYF. For the CDR3, the DNA is TGTGCCAGCAGCCAGCAGGGGACTAGTACAGATACGCAGTATTTT.

The V and J genes are TRBV2 and TRBJ1-1, with D possibly being TRBD1 (5 bases). CDR3 length: 15 amino acids. The V end lost 1 base, the J end lost 6 bases, and 15 bases lay between the germline ends. The germline V gene encodes CDR1 SNHLY and CDR2 FYNNEI. The CDR3 bases are TGTGCCAGCAGTGAAGGTGGCTCCAGGGCCCCTGAAGCTTTCTTT. This sequence encodes CASSEGGSRAPEAFF.

This rearrangement joins TRBV11-3 to TRBJ2-2, with 7 nucleotides matching TRBD2. The CDR3 has 17 residues. The J segment lost 7 bases and the V segment lost 4 bases, leaving 15 bases of the junction unmatched. Germline lookup yields CDR1 SGHNT and CDR2 YENEEA. CDR3 region: CASSWISGGGPHGELFF. The CDR3 nucleotides are TGTGCCAGCAGCTGGATTTCCGGGGGAGGGCCCCACGGGGAGCTGTTTTTT.

The genes are TRBV4-1 and TRBJ1-6; D is possibly TRBD1 (5 bases). From germline, CDR1 is MGHRA and CDR2 YSYEKL. Trimming took off 0 bases at V and 10 bases at J, with 16 bases between the two ends. This CDR3 spans 16 amino acids. In DNA, the CDR3 is TGCGCCAGCAGCCAAGACTTTGCGGGGGGTAAATCACCCCTCCACTTT. Translated, it gives CASSQDFAGGKSPLHF.

This clone was counted a single time. The chain is built from TRBV6-5 and TRBJ1-4; D gene unclear. Trimming took 7 bases from V and 5 from J, leaving 14 bases between them. The germline gives CDR1 MNHEY, CDR2 SVGAGI. The CDR3 is made up of 14 amino acids. CDR3 amino acids: CASTHPGLNEKLFF. In DNA form, the CDR3 reads TGTGCCAGCACTCATCCAGGCCTAAATGAAAAACTGTTTTTT.

J is TRBJ1-1 and V is TRBV5-5, with D possibly TRBD1 on 5 matching bases. Germline CDR1 and CDR2: SGHKS and YYEKEE (reference sequence). The CDR3 spans 18 residues. With 4 bases removed from V and 5 bases from J, the gap between germline ends came to 27 bases. CDR3 residues: CASSPRSSWVSGKTEAFF. CDR3 bases: TGTGCCAGCAGCCCAAGAAGTAGCTGGGTATCAGGGAAAACTGAAGCTTTCTTT.

The chain recombines TRBV18 with TRBJ2-5, with TRBD2 matching 12 bases. Germline lookup yields CDR1 KGHSH and CDR2 LQKENI. CDR3 length: 15 residues. With V trimmed by 3 bases and J by 9 bases, 8 bases remained unmatched. CDR3 DNA sequence: TGTGCCAGCTCACCGGATACTAGCGGGGGGCTGGCCCAGTACTTC. It yields the protein CASSPDTSGGLAQYF.

This clone was seen a few times. Distinct nucleotide sequences in the sample also encode this CDR3. The chain has TRBV5-1 and TRBJ1-2; 8 bases fit TRBD1. J was trimmed by 6 bases and V by 3 bases; bases with no gene match: 4. CDR1 and CDR2 from the germline V gene are SGHRS and YFSETQ. The CDR3 has 13 amino acids. This CDR3 is CASSSGQGDGYTF. CDR3 sequence (DNA): TGCGCCAGCAGCTCCGGACAGGGTGATGGCTACACCTTC. Full variable domain (rest looked up from reference TRBV5-1 and TRBJ1-2): KAGVTQTPRYLIKTRGQQVTLSCSPISGHRSVSWYQQTPGQGLQFLFEYFSETQRNKGNFPGRFSGRQFSNSRSEMNVSTLELGDSALYLCASSSGQGDGYTFGSGTRLTVV.

The rearrangement joins TRBV19 to TRBJ2-1; 7 nucleotides line up with TRBD2. V shed 3 bases and J 3 bases; nucleotides not matched to a gene: 5. The CDR3 extends over 15 amino acids. Germline assignment: CDR1 LNHDA and CDR2 SQIVND (reference sequence). The CDR3 spells CASSMERGYYNEQFF. The CDR3 coding sequence is TGTGCCAGTAGTATGGAGCGGGGATACTACAATGAGCAGTTCTTC.

DNA of the CDR3: TGCGCCAGCAGCCCGGGACAGGAGGGAGAAAAACTGTTTTTT. Amino acid sequence: CASSPGQEGEKLFF. The V and J genes are TRBV5-1 and TRBJ1-4, with 8 positions matching TRBD1. V lost 4 bases and J lost 8; bases outside the gene matches: 7. This CDR3 is built from 14 residues. In germline, CDR1 is SGHRS, CDR2 YFSETQ.

This chain uses TRBV2 with TRBJ2-1; 10 positions agree with TRBD2. The CDR3 sequence is 17 residues long. V lost 6 bases to trimming and J lost 7 bases; unmatched junction nucleotides: 15. Germline V gene data show CDR1 as SNHLY and CDR2 as FYNNEI. The CDR3 sequence: CASSRTSGATVENEQFF. The DNA of the CDR3 is TGTGCCAGCAGCAGGACTAGCGGAGCCACCGTGGAGAATGAGCAGTTCTTC.

About this clone: This sample also contains other DNA sequences that code for the same CDR3. CDR3 loop: CASSPQGQGSTEAFF. The CDR3 DNA reads as TGTGCCAGCTCACCACAGGGACAGGGTTCCACTGAAGCTTTCTTT. The chain joins TRBV18 to TRBJ1-1; 9 positions match TRBD1. J lost 4 bases, V lost 1 base, and 4 bases had no gene match. This CDR3 spans 15 amino acids. The V gene's germline CDR1 is KGHSH and CDR2 LQKENI.

Ten or more counts support this clone. The rearrangement joins TRBV30 to TRBJ2-3, with 8 bases lining up with TRBD2. There are 12 residues in the CDR3. V lost 4 bases, J lost 6 bases, and 3 bases stayed unmatched. Germline CDR1 is GTSNPN and CDR2 is SVGIG (reference sequence). This CDR3 is CAWKVAGDTQYF. CDR3 DNA: TGTGCCTGGAAAGTAGCGGGGGATACGCAGTATTTT.

The J gene is TRBJ1-4, the V gene TRBV7-6; D is ambiguous. This CDR3 spans 15 amino acids. The V gene's germline CDR1 is SGHVS and CDR2 FNYEAQ. Trimming stripped 2 bases from V and 5 bases from J, with 12 bases between. CDR3 sequence reads: CASSLRSGNNEKLFF. The CDR3 DNA reads TGTGCCAGCAGCTTACGGTCGGGGAACAATGAAAAACTGTTTTTT. Variable domain in full (rest from reference TRBV7-6 and TRBJ1-4): GAGVSQSPRYKVTKRGQDVALRCDPISGHVSLYWYRQALGQGPEFLTYFNYEAQQDKSGLPNDRFSAERPEGSISTLTIQRTEQRDSAMYRCASSLRSGNNEKLFFGSGTQLSVL.

Here the CDR3 reads CASSHHGSSYNSPLHF. In DNA form, the CDR3 reads TGTGCCAGCAGCCATCACGGGAGCTCCTATAATTCACCCCTCCACTTT. The J gene is TRBJ1-6, the V gene TRBV3-1 (or the pseudogene TRBV3-2), with unresolved D. The length of the CDR3 is 16 residues. Germline V gene lookup returns CDR1 LGHDT and CDR2 YNNKEL (reference sequence). V lost 3 bases and J 0 bases, leaving 9 bases between the germline ends.

This CDR3 is CASRSTSGAKDTGELFF. CDR3 nucleotide sequence: TGTGCCAGCAGGTCAACTAGCGGGGCAAAAGACACCGGGGAGCTGTTTTTT. This chain uses TRBV7-9 with TRBJ2-2; TRBD2 matches at 10 bases. The CDR3 consists of 17 residues. With 6 bases clipped from V and 3 bases from J, the junction kept 10 bases outside the gene matches. Germline loops: CDR1 SEHNR, CDR2 FQNEAQ (reference sequence).